The 20 T cell receptor beta chains below come from one sample, sequenced in a study of shared clonotypes between healthy human individuals (TCRdb year 2020). Receptor amplification or capture employed the immunoSEQ multiplex PCR assay. As stored in TCRdb, this immuneACCESS dataset retains in-frame rearrangements with V and J assigned. A fraction of the clones does not appear; measured against another copy, unresolved V genes explain less than half of the discrepancy, and the remainder lacks a known reason. The sample profile shows 2 million to 2.5 million clones; roughly 94% of them were found once. Approximately 0.13% of the sample rests with the top ten. Specimen: naive CD4+ T cells sorted from blood. According to the study, the label for this sample's cell subset or site signals: CD45RA+ positively selected. These receptors came from a man aged 18 to 29 in good health.

This chain uses TRBV7-6 with TRBJ2-5, with D possibly matching TRBD1 (6 bases). The V and J ends lost 3 bases and 4 bases respectively, with 9 bases between them. Looked up from germline, CDR1 is SGHVS and CDR2 is FNYEAQ. The CDR3 has 13 residues. CDR3 sequence: CASSLNRAETQYF. CDR3 nucleotides: TGTGCCAGCAGCTTGAACAGGGCAGAGACCCAGTACTTC.

The chain carries TRBV14 and TRBJ2-5, with D unclear. Trimming stripped 1 base from V and 4 bases from J, with 4 bases between. Germline V gives CDR1 SGHDN, CDR2 FVKESK. This CDR3 has 12 residues. The CDR3 loop reads CASSQVTETQYF. As DNA, the CDR3 is TGTGCCAGCAGCCAAGTTACAGAGACCCAGTACTTC.

The chain employs TRBV10-3 and TRBJ1-1; D possibly corresponds to TRBD1 (5 bases). The CDR3 extends over 15 amino acids. Germline V CDR1 and CDR2: ENHRY, SYGVKD. V was clipped by 4 bases and J by 1 base, with 13 bases between them. The CDR3 is CAISASGPKNTEAFF. The CDR3 coding sequence is TGTGCCATCAGTGCCTCGGGGCCCAAGAACACTGAAGCTTTCTTT.

The chain couples TRBV16 to TRBJ1-3; tentatively, D is TRBD1 (5 bases). The V end was cut by 0 bases, the J end by 0 bases, with 12 bases between. The CDR3 extends over 17 amino acids. Germline V gives CDR1 KGHSY, CDR2 FQNENV. In nucleotides, the CDR3 is TGTGCCAGCAGCCAATCTCAGGGCTCGGGCTCTGGAAACACCATATATTTT. This translates into CASSQSQGSGSGNTIYF.

This chain joins TRBV11-2 and TRBJ2-3, with D unresolved. This CDR3 has 16 residues. Germline CDR1 is SGHAT and CDR2 is FQNNGV. Trimming removed 3 bases from V and 1 base from J, with 14 bases in between. CDR3: CASSLGSSYRTDTQYF. In DNA form, the CDR3 reads TGTGCCAGCAGCTTGGGTAGCTCCTATCGCACAGATACGCAGTATTTT.

This rearrangement joins TRBV5-1 to TRBJ2-1; D is perhaps TRBD1 or TRBD2 (5 bases each). Germline V gives CDR1 SGHRS, CDR2 YFSETQ. This CDR3 has 15 amino acids. V was trimmed by 4 bases and J by 9 bases, leaving 20 bases between them. The CDR3 loop reads CASSPRGPGGSEQFF. Written as DNA, the CDR3 is TGCGCCAGCAGCCCTCGGGGACCCGGAGGTAGTGAGCAGTTCTTC.

The chain has TRBV27 and TRBJ2-2, with D possibly TRBD1 on 7 matching bases. The germline gives CDR1 MNHEY, CDR2 SMNVEV (reference sequence). This CDR3 has 15 residues. V lost 6 bases and J lost 5, with 16 bases in between. The CDR3 DNA follows: TGTGCCAGCAGCTACAGGGGAGGTATGACCGGGGAGCTGTTTTTT. Its translation: CASSYRGGMTGELFF.

This clone is a singleton in its sample. The CDR3 is CAWSSGGAREQYF. CDR3 coding DNA: TGTGCCTGGAGTAGCGGGGGGGCCCGCGAGCAGTACTTC. This rearrangement joins TRBV30 to TRBJ2-7; TRBD2 aligns across 10 bases. The germline gives CDR1 GTSNPN, CDR2 SVGIG (reference sequence). This CDR3 spans 13 amino acids. Germline trimming cut 2 bases from V and 6 bases from J; bases unmatched to any gene: 4.

This sequence joins TRBV5-6 and TRBJ2-3; 13 bases align to TRBD2. Losses at the gene ends were 4 bases for V and 7 bases for J; bases not matched to a gene: 6. The CDR3 length is 15 residues. Germline-derived CDR1 and CDR2 are SGHDT and YYEEEE. DNA for the CDR3: TGTGCCAGCAGCCCGGGACTAGCGGGGTCAAATACGCAGTATTTT. It yields the protein CASSPGLAGSNTQYF.

This clone was counted a single time. The V gene is TRBV27, the J gene TRBJ1-2; weak D call: TRBD1 (6 bases). Trimming removed 0 bases from V and 4 bases from J, with 18 bases in between. The germline CDR1 and CDR2 sequences are MNHEY and SMNVEV (reference sequence). The CDR3 sequence is 17 residues long. The CDR3 loop reads CASSLSLGRGKVYGYTF. The CDR3 DNA follows: TGTGCCAGCAGTTTATCATTGGGCAGGGGAAAAGTCTATGGCTACACCTTC.

The chain recombines TRBV6-1 with TRBJ1-2, with D possibly matching TRBD1 (5 bases). The CDR3 is 15 residues long. Trimming pared 2 bases from V and 1 base from J, leaving 11 bases between. The germline V gene has CDR1 MNHNS and CDR2 SASEGT. The chain's CDR3 is CASSEIIGGNYGYTF. The CDR3 coding sequence is TGTGCCAGCAGTGAAATCATTGGGGGTAACTATGGCTACACCTTC.

Concerning this clone itself: Other DNA sequences within the sample encode an identical CDR3. This chain links TRBV5-6 with TRBJ1-3; D uncertain. V lost 1 base, J lost 0 bases, and 8 bases lay in between. The germline gives CDR1 SGHDT, CDR2 YYEEEE. The CDR3 covers 15 residues. The CDR3 spells CASSLRRTSGNTIYF. CDR3 in DNA: TGTGCCAGCAGCTTGAGGCGGACCTCTGGAAACACCATATATTTT.

The chain recombines TRBV30 with TRBJ2-1; D is possibly TRBD1 or TRBD2 (5 bases each). Per germline, CDR1 GTSNPN and CDR2 SVGIG (reference sequence). The CDR3 length is 12 residues. V was cut by 5 bases and J by 9 bases, with 14 bases left in between. This CDR3 reads CAWRDRDGEQFF. The CDR3 DNA sequence: TGTGCCTGGCGGGACCGGGACGGTGAGCAGTTCTTC.

In regard to this clone: Its ends do not fully match the called genes, so a read error is possible. This chain connects TRBV9 to TRBJ2-1; 8 nucleotides match TRBD1. CDR1 is SGDLS, CDR2 YYNGEE, per germline. This CDR3 has 16 residues. The CDR3 here is CASSGMDRVTYNEQFF. The CDR3 DNA follows: TGTGCCAGCAGCGGAATGGACAGGGTTACCTACAATGAGCAATTCTTC. Filled out from reference TRBV9 and TRBJ2-1, the complete variable domain reads DSGVTQTPKHLITATGQRVTLRCSPRSGDLSVYWYQQSLDQGLQFLIQYYNGEERAKGNILERFSAQQFPDLHSELNLSSLELGDSALYFCASSGMDRVTYNEQFFGPGTRLTVL.

V gene TRBV9 combines with J gene TRBJ1-6, with 7 positions matching TRBD1. The CDR3 has 16 residues. CDR1 and CDR2 (germline): SGDLS, YYNGEE. J gave up 0 bases and V 4 bases, and 4 bases lay outside the gene matches. The CDR3 coding sequence is TGTGCCAGCAGCCCGGGACAGAGCTCCTATAATTCACCCCTCCACTTT. Amino acids: CASSPGQSSYNSPLHF.

V is TRBV7-2 and J is TRBJ1-6; D ambiguous. Trimming removed 5 bases at V and 7 bases at J, with 6 bases between. From germline, CDR1 is SGHTA and CDR2 FQGNSA. The CDR3 consists of 12 residues. This CDR3 reads CASSPRNSPLHF. As DNA, the CDR3 is TGTGCCAGCAGCCCCAGGAATTCACCCCTCCACTTT.

The CDR3 coding sequence is TGTGCCAGCAGCTTGGGCCTAGCGGGGGCCCACCAAGAGACCCAGTACTTC. Amino acids: CASSLGLAGAHQETQYF. The chain uses TRBV5-4 and TRBJ2-5; TRBD2 matches at 10 bases. In germline, CDR1 is SGHNT, CDR2 YYREEE (reference sequence). This CDR3 is built from 17 residues. V was pared by 0 bases and J by 0 bases, with 5 bases of the junction left unmatched.

The chain joins TRBV30 to TRBJ2-7; TRBD1 matches 8 bases. The length of the CDR3 is 15 residues. V lost 0 bases and J lost 7; bases outside the gene matches: 11. Germline CDR1 is GTSNPN and CDR2 is SVGIG (reference sequence). The CDR3 nucleotides are TGTGCCTGGAGTGTACGAAGAGACAGGGGTTTAGAGCAGTACTTC. Its protein product is CAWSVRRDRGLEQYF.

The V gene is TRBV6-5, the J gene TRBJ2-5; no firm D call. V was clipped by 2 bases and J by 7 bases, with 5 bases between them. Germline assignment: CDR1 MNHEY and CDR2 SVGAGI. This CDR3 has 11 amino acids. In DNA, the CDR3 is TGTGCCAGCAGTTACATGGGGACCCAGTACTTC. It specifies CASSYMGTQYF.

Comments on this clone: Being one base from a much bigger clone, this may be a read error. V and J are TRBV4-1 and TRBJ2-7; D remains unclear. Germline V gene sequence: CDR1 MGHRA, CDR2 YSYEKL. The CDR3 is made up of 17 amino acids. V was shortened by 2 bases and J by 0 bases, with 17 bases between the two germline ends. CDR3 in amino acids: CASSQSPRVHGSYEQYF. CDR3 coding DNA: TGCGCCAGCAGCCAAAGCCCCCGAGTCCACGGCTCCTACGAGCAGTACTTC.